Listed here are 21 T cell receptor beta chains from one sample, sequenced in a study of blood T cells in healthy people across ages. With a J-beta primer mix and a sample-barcoded 5' primer, a second PCR ran about 7 to 12 cycles. TCRdb called the 5' RACE reads again in MiXCR, with one record for every CDR3 protein. The sample has 1.8 million or so distinct CDR3 sequences; approximately 40% are singletons. The sample consisted of blood. These receptors all stem from a human donor in good health.

This clonotype was seen more than once but under ten times. The V call is TRBV7-6, the J call TRBJ2-5; D is perhaps TRBD1 or TRBD2 (5 bases each). Germline V gene lookup returns CDR1 SGHVS and CDR2 FNYEAQ. The CDR3 consists of 15 residues. V lost 0 bases and J lost 0, with 8 bases in between. The CDR3: CASSLAGEYQETQYF. As DNA, the CDR3 is TGTGCCAGCAGCTTAGCGGGGGAGTACCAAGAGACCCAGTACTTC.

The sample holds many counts of this clonotype. The gene calls are TRBV5-5 and TRBJ1-2, with D hard to call. This CDR3 region has 14 residues. The V end lost 0 bases, the J end lost 4 bases, and 10 bases lay between the germline ends. Germline V gene sequence: CDR1 SGHKS, CDR2 YYEKEE (reference sequence). CDR3 protein: CASSLGTASYGYTF. CDR3 bases: TGTGCCAGCAGCTTGGGGACGGCCTCCTATGGCTACACCTTC.

CDR3 in amino acids: CASSQGWTSVPYEQYF. CDR3 DNA: TGCGCCAGCAGCCAAGGTTGGACTAGCGTGCCCTACGAGCAGTACTTC. The gene calls are TRBV4-3 and TRBJ2-7; 9 nucleotides match TRBD2. V was pared by 1 base and J by 2 bases, with 6 bases of the junction left unmatched. Germline-derived CDR1 and CDR2 are LGHNA and YSLEER. The CDR3 is 16 residues long.

This clonotype was counted between two and nine times. One end of the junction varies from germline; a read error may be responsible. The chain carries TRBV6-1 and TRBJ1-4, with a possible D match to TRBD1 (5 bases). Germline CDR1 is MNHNS and CDR2 is SASEGT. The CDR3 contains 15 residues. CDR3 amino acids: CASSERGLAYEKLFF. CDR3 DNA: TGTGCCAGCAGTGAAAGGGGTTTAGCCTACGAAAAATTGTTTTTT.

The chain employs TRBV20-1 and TRBJ1-6; no firm D call. This CDR3 has 12 residues. CDR1 and CDR2 from the germline V gene are DFQATT and SNEGSKA (reference sequence). The ends were cut back, 6 bases at V and 10 bases at J, with 13 bases in the middle. The CDR3 region is CSATTPNSPLHF. CDR3 DNA: TGCAGTGCCACAACACCTAACTCACCCCTCCACTTT.

A remark on this clonotype: The junction departs from the called germline gene at one end, perhaps through a read error. The chain joins TRBV6-6 to TRBJ2-6; the D is unclear. Germline assignment: CDR1 MNHNY and CDR2 SVGAGI (reference sequence). The CDR3 sequence is 14 residues long. The CDR3 region has the DNA TGTGCCAGCAGTCCCACGGCTGGGACCAACGTCCTGACTTTC. It translates to CASSPTAGTNVLTF.

Note on this clonotype: A read error may explain this, as a much larger clone is one base away. The rearrangement joins TRBV29-1 to TRBJ2-1; a weak D match, TRBD1 (5 bases). The CDR3 consists of 13 residues. CDR1 and CDR2 (germline): SQVTM, ANQGSEA. CDR3 nucleotide sequence: TGCAGCGTATCCGGCAGGGCCAACAATGGGCAGTTCTTC. Translating it yields CSVSGRANNGQFF.

This sequence joins TRBV2 and TRBJ1-2; 10 bases match TRBD1. V was pared by 6 bases and J by 8 bases, with 9 bases of the junction left unmatched. The CDR3 length is 14 residues. Germline CDR1 reads SNHLY; CDR2 reads FYNNEI. The CDR3 DNA reads TGTGCCAGCAGCGGGGACAGGGGATGGGAAGGCTACACCTTC. Translating it yields CASSGDRGWEGYTF. The full variable domain, rest sourced from reference TRBV2 and TRBJ1-2, is EPEVTQTPSHQVTQMGQEVILRCVPISNHLYFYWYRQILGQKVEFLVSFYNNEISEKSEIFDDQFSVERPDGSNFTLKIRSTKLEDSAMYFCASSGDRGWEGYTFGSGTRLTVV.

This chain uses TRBV7-3 with TRBJ2-5; 7 bases are a match to TRBD2. Germline CDR1 and CDR2: SGHTA and FQGTGA. The CDR3 length is 15 residues. The V segment lost 2 bases and the J segment 4 bases; nucleotides outside the gene matches: 7. This CDR3 reads CASSLGLEPPETQYF. The CDR3, as DNA: TGTGCCAGCAGCTTAGGACTAGAGCCTCCAGAGACCCAGTACTTC. Filled out from reference TRBV7-3 and TRBJ2-5, the complete variable domain reads GAGVSQTPSNKVTEKGKYVELRCDPISGHTALYWYRQSLGQGPEFLIYFQGTGAADDSGLPNDRFFAVRPEGSVSTLKIQRTERGDSAVYLCASSLGLEPPETQYFGPGTRLLVL.

CDR3 DNA: TGTGCCAGCAGAGGTCCGGGACAGGACTACGAGCAGTACTTC. Protein: CASRGPGQDYEQYF. This sequence joins TRBV6-5 and TRBJ2-7, with 8 bases lining up with TRBD1. The V gene's germline CDR1 is MNHEY and CDR2 SVGAGI. V lost 6 bases and J lost 3; bases outside the gene matches: 7. The CDR3 is 14 amino acids.

This clonotype was seen more than once but under ten times. Because the CDR3's place on the DNA is in doubt, the DNA is left out and the CDR3 is given as listed by TCRdb. The chain has TRBV7-2 and TRBJ2-1. The germline CDR1 and CDR2 sequences are SGHTA and FQGNSA. The CDR3 region is 12 residues in length, termini included. CDR3 in amino acids: CASSWGSGSPFF.

The gene calls are TRBV10-3 and TRBJ2-3; 9 bases agree with TRBD2. Germline values: CDR1 ENHRY, CDR2 SYGVKD. There are 15 residues in the CDR3. Trimming at V came to 6 bases and at J to 4 bases, leaving 8 bases not matched to a gene. The CDR3 region has the DNA TGTGCCATCAGCAGCATTAGCGGGGGCGCAGATACGCAGTATTTT. Encoded protein: CAISSISGGADTQYF.

The CDR3 DNA follows: TGTGCCAGCAGGAGGGATTCTAGCGGGGGGGCCAATAATGAGCAGTTCTTC. Its protein is CASRRDSSGGANNEQFF. The gene calls are TRBV6-2 or TRBV6-3 and TRBJ2-1; TRBD2 matches 12 bases. Unmatched junction bases numbered 13, after V lost 6 bases and J lost 7 bases. This CDR3 region has 17 residues. From germline, CDR1 is MNHEY and CDR2 SVGEGT.

This clonotype showed up just a few times. The J gene is TRBJ2-5, the V gene TRBV20-1; 10 bases align to TRBD2. Trimming at V came to 8 bases and at J to 1 base, leaving 10 bases not matched to a gene. The germline V gene has CDR1 DFQATT and CDR2 SNEGSKA (reference sequence). The length of the CDR3 is 15 residues. Here the CDR3 reads CSTLTSGEPQETQYF. The CDR3 region has the DNA TGCAGTACTTTAACTAGCGGGGAGCCCCAAGAGACCCAGTACTTC.

In this sample, this clonotype turned up a few times. This rearrangement joins TRBV2 to TRBJ2-3, with TRBD2 identical over 7 bases. The CDR3 is made up of 16 amino acids. The germline V gene encodes CDR1 SNHLY and CDR2 FYNNEI. Trimming cost V 8 bases and J 4 bases; bases outside gene matches: 15. DNA of the CDR3: TGTGCCAGCCTTCCCCTTGGGGGGGTTATAGCAGATACGCAGTATTTT. Translation gives CASLPLGGVIADTQYF.

The chain is built from TRBV6-2 or TRBV6-3 and TRBJ2-2, with D tentatively TRBD1 or TRBD2 (5 bases each). With 0 bases removed from V and 5 bases from J, the gap between germline ends came to 10 bases. The CDR3 loop spans 15 amino acids. Germline values: CDR1 MNHEY, CDR2 SVGEGT. CDR3 DNA: TGTGCCAGCAGTTACTCGTGGGACCGGACCGGGGAGCTGTTTTTT. It translates to CASSYSWDRTGELFF.

This chain connects TRBV21-1 to TRBJ1-5; the table's D call, TRBD1, was not checked against the DNA. TRBV21-1 is reported as a pseudogene. The CDR3 is made up of 19 amino acids. This CDR3 reads CASSKGSTMGTVGNQPQHF. In DNA, the CDR3 is TGTGCCAGCAGCAAAGGCAGCACCATGGGGACAGTTGGCAATCAGCCCCAGCATTTT.

J is TRBJ1-6 and V is TRBV28; TRBD1 is a possible D gene (5 bases). The ends were cut back, 2 bases at V and 5 bases at J, with 10 bases in the middle. CDR3 length: 15 residues. CDR1 and CDR2 from the germline V gene are MDHEN and SYDVKM. The CDR3 region is CASSLPREDNSPLHF. CDR3 nucleotide sequence: TGTGCCAGCAGTTTACCCAGGGAAGATAATTCACCCCTCCACTTT.

This clonotype was found once. The chain couples TRBV25-1 to TRBJ1-2; D not certain. The CDR3 spans 14 residues. Germline CDR1 reads MGHDK; CDR2 reads SYGVNS. V gave up 3 bases and J gave up 4 bases, with 12 bases separating them. Written as DNA, the CDR3 is TGTGCCAGCAGTGAGCCGGCCAGAGGCTATGGCTACACCTTC. It is translated as CASSEPARGYGYTF.

The chain couples TRBV28 to TRBJ2-6, with no clear D. Germline V gene lookup returns CDR1 MDHEN and CDR2 SYDVKM. The CDR3 runs to 15 residues. V was clipped by 2 bases and J by 2 bases, with 7 bases between them. The CDR3 loop is CASSLGPTGANVLTF. In DNA, the CDR3 is TGTGCCAGCAGTTTAGGCCCTACTGGGGCCAACGTCCTGACTTTC.

The chain carries TRBV20-1 and TRBJ2-3; D may be TRBD2 (6 bases). V was trimmed by 0 bases and J by 5 bases, leaving 12 bases between them. Germline CDR1 and CDR2: DFQATT and SNEGSKA (reference sequence). This CDR3 is 14 amino acids long. In DNA, the CDR3 is TGCAGTGCTAGAGATACGGGGGTTGGAGATACGCAGTATTTT. It encodes CSARDTGVGDTQYF.